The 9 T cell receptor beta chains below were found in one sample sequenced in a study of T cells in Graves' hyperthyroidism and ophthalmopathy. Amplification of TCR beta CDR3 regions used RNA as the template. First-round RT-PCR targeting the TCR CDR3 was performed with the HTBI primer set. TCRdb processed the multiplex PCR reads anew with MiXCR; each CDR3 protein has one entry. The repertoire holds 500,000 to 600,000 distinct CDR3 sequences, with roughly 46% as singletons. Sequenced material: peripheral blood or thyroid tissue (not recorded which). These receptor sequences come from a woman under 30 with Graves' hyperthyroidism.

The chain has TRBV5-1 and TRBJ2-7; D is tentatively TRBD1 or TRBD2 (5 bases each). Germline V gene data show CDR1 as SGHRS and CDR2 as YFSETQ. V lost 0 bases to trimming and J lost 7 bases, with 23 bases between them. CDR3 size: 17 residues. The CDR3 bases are TGCGCCAGCAGCTTGGGGGGAGACAGTTTACTTACGGAGGAGCAGTACTTC. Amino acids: CASSLGGDSLLTEEQYF.

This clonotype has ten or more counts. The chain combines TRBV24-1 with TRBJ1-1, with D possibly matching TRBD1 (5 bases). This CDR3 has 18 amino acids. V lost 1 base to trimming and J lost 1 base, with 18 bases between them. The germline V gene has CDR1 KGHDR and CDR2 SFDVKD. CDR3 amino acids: CATSDLDLRGTPNTEAFF. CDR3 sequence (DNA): TGTGCCACCAGTGATTTAGACCTGAGGGGCACCCCGAACACTGAAGCTTTCTTT.

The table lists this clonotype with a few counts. The CDR3 protein is CSVDGGNGNTF. The CDR3 DNA follows: TGCAGCGTTGACGGAGGGAATGGAAACACCTTC. The chain carries TRBV29-1 and TRBJ1-2; unclear D gene. The V end lost 3 bases, the J end lost 12 bases, and 14 bases lay between the germline ends. The germline gives CDR1 SQVTM, CDR2 ANQGSEA. The CDR3 spans 11 residues.

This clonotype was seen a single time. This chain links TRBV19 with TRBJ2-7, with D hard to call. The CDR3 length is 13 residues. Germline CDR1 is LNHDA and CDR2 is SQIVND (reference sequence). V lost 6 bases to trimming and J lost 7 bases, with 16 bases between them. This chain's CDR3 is CASSASLVGEQYF. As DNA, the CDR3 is TGTGCCAGTAGCGCCTCGTTAGTGGGGGAGCAGTACTTC.

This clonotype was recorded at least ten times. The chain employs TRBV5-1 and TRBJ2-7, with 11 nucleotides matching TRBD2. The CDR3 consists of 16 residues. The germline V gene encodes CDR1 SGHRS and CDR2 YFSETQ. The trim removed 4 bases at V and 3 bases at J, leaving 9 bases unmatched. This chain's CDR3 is CASSLRLAGSHYEQYF. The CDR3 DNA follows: TGCGCCAGCAGCCTCAGACTAGCGGGATCGCACTACGAGCAGTACTTC.

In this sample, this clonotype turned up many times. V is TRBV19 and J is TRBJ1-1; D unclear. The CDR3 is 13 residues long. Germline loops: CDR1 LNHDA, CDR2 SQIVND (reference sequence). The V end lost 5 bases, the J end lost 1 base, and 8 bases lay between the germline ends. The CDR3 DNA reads TGTGCCAGTAGTTCGAAGAGGAACACTGAAGCTTTCTTT. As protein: CASSSKRNTEAFF.

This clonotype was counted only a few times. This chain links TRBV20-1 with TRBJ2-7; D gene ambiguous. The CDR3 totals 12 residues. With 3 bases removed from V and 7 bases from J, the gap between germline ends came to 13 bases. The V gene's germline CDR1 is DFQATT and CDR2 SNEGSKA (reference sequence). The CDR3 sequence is CSASPGKNEQYF. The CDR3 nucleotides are TGCAGTGCTAGTCCTGGGAAGAATGAGCAGTACTTC.

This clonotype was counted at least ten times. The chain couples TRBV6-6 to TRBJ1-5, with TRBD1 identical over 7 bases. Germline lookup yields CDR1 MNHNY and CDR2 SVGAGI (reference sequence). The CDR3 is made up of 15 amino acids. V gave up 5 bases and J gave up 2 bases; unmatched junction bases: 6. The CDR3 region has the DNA TGTGCCAGCAGTAAGAGGGGGCGAGGCAATCAGCCCCAGCATTTT. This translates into CASSKRGRGNQPQHF.

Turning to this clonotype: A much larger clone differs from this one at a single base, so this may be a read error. This CDR3 reads CASREGLLSSYGQYF. The CDR3 nucleotides are TGTGCCAGCAGGGAGGGACTTCTCTCCTCCTACGGGCAGTACTTC. V usage is TRBV6-2 or TRBV6-3 and J usage is TRBJ2-7; perhaps TRBD2 as D (6 bases). In germline, CDR1 is MNHEY, CDR2 SVGEGT. The CDR3 consists of 15 residues.